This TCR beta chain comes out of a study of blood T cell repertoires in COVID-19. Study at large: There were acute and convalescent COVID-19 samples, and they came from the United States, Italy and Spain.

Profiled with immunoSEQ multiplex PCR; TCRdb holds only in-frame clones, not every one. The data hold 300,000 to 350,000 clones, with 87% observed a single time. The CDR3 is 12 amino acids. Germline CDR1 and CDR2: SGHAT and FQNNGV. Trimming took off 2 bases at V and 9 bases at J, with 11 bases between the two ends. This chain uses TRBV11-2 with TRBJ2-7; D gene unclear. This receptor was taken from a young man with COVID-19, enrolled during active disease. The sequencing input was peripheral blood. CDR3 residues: CASSLSRIGQYF. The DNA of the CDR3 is TGTGCCAGCAGCTTATCCAGGATTGGGCAGTACTTC.